This is a list of T cell receptor beta chains from one sample in a study of cytomegalovirus exposure and HLA in healthy donors. Sequencing used immunoSEQ multiplex PCR; TCRdb keeps in-frame clones, though not all of them. Here the sample spans around 85,000 clones, over 70% being singletons. Sequenced material: PBMCs. The receptors were sampled from a male donor in good health and CMV-seronegative. Both conserved end residues are part of each CDR3. D genes are given only for firm matches. Some rows have no size entry. The others give once, few or many, or a class for an expanded clone.

v_call	d_call	clone_size	j_call	cdr3_nt	cdr3_aa
TRBV30	-	-	TRBJ2-2	TGTGCCTGGAAGCCTCTTAACACCGGGGAGCTGTTTTTT	CAWKPLNTGELFF
TRBV6-1	-	-	TRBJ2-3	TGTGCCAGCAGTAGGACTACCCTCACAGATACGCAGTATTTT	CASSRTTLTDTQYF
TRBV2	TRBD2	-	TRBJ2-2	TGTGCCAGCAGTTTAGCGGGAGGACGCACCGGGGAGCTGTTTTTT	CASSLAGGRTGELFF
TRBV5-6	TRBD2	-	TRBJ2-1	TGTGCCAGCAGCGGCACGGGACTAGCGGGGAGTTACAATGAGCAGTTCTTC	CASSGTGLAGSYNEQFF
TRBV28	TRBD2	few	TRBJ2-1	TGTGCCAGCAGACCCATCCCCGGGGTGGTAGCGGGGTCCTACAATGAGCAGTTCTTC	CASRPIPGVVAGSYNEQFF
TRBV28	-	-	TRBJ1-2	TGTGCCAGCAAGTTGAGGGGCGCGGGAGGCTACCCCTTC	CASKLRGAGGYPF
TRBV6-6	-	-	TRBJ1-2	TGTGCCAGCAGGACAGACTCTAACTATGGCTACACCTTC	CASRTDSNYGYTF
TRBV29-1	TRBD2	-	TRBJ2-3	TGCAGCGTTGCGGCTAGCGGGAGTGGAACAGATACGCAGTATTTT	CSVAASGSGTDTQYF
TRBV5-1	-	-	TRBJ1-4	TGCGCCAGCAGCCAAGACACAACTAATGAAAAACTGTTTTTT	CASSQDTTNEKLFF
TRBV6-5	TRBD1	-	TRBJ2-7	TGTGCCAGCAGCTTGGGACAGGGGGGCGAGCAGTACTTC	CASSLGQGGEQYF
TRBV11-1	-	few	TRBJ2-1	TGTGCCAGCAGCTTAGCGGGAGGACCCTTTAATGAGCAGTTCTTC	CASSLAGGPFNEQFF
TRBV5-4	TRBD1	once	TRBJ1-2	TGTGCCAGCAGCGGCGGACAGGGGGCGCGTGGCTACACCTTC	CASSGGQGARGYTF